A single T cell receptor beta chain is shown here with its context. V was trimmed by 7 bases and J by 2 bases, leaving 14 bases between them. CDR3 length: 14 amino acids. TCRdb independently ran MiXCR on the RT-PCR reads; one entry per CDR3 protein. Of approximately 730,000 distinct CDR3 sequences listed, roughly 13% are singletons. The data derive from a study of response to subunit inactivated influenza vaccine. The sequences come from PBMCs from blood, collected 14 to 15 days before vaccination. The receptor was derived from a man over 45 who received an inactivated influenza vaccine. This rearrangement joins TRBV12-3 or TRBV12-4 to TRBJ2-5, with D perhaps being TRBD1 or TRBD2 (6 bases each). The CDR3 DNA is TGTGCCAGCATCCTAGGAGGGGGGCAAGAGACCCAGTACTTC. Residues: CASILGGGQETQYF.